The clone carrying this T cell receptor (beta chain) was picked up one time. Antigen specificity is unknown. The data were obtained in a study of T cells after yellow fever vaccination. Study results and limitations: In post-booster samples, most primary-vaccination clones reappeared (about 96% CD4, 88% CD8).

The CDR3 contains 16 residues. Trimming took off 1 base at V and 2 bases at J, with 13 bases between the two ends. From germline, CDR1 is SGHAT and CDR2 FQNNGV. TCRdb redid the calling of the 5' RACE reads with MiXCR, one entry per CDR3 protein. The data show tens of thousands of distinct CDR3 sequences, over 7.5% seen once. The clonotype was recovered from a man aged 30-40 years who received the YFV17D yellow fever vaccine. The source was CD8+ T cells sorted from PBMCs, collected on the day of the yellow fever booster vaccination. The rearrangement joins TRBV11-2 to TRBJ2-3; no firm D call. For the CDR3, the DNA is TGTGCCAGCAGCTTAGCCGAGGCCGGGCACACAGATACGCAGTATTTT. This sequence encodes CASSLAEAGHTDTQYF. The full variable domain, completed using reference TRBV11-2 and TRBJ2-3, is EAGVAQSPRYKIIEKRQSVAFWCNPISGHATLYWYQQILGQGPKLLIQFQNNGVVDDSQLPKDRFSAERLKGVDSTLKIQPAKLEDSAVYLCASSLAEAGHTDTQYFGPGTRLTVL.